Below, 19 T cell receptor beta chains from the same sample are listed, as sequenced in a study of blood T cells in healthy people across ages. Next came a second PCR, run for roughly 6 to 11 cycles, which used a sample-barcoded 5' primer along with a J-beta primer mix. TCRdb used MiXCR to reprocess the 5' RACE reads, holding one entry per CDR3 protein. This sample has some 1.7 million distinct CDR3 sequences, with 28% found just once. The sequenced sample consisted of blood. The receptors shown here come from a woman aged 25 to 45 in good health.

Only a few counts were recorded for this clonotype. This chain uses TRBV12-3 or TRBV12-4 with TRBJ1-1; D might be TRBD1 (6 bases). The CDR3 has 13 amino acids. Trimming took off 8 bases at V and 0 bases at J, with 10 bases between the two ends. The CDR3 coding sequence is TGTGCCAGCGGGGACAATATGAACACTGAAGCTTTCTTT. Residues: CASGDNMNTEAFF.

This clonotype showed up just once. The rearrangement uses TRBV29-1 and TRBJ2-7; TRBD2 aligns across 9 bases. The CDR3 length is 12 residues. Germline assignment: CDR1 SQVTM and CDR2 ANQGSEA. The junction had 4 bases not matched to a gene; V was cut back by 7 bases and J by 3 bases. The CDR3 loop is CSGGTSSYEQYF. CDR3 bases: TGCAGCGGAGGGACTAGCAGCTACGAGCAGTACTTC.

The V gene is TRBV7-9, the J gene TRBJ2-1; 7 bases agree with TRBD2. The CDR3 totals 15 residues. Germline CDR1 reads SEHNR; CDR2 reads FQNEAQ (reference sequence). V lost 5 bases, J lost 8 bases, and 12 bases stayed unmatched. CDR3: CASSPTTSRPHEQFF. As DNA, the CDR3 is TGTGCCAGCAGCCCAACGACTAGCAGGCCCCATGAGCAGTTCTTC. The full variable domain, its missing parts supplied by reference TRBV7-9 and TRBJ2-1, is DTGVSQNPRHKITKRGQNVTFRCDPISEHNRLYWYRQTLGQGPEFLTYFQNEAQLEKSRLLSDRFSAERPKGSFSTLEIQRTEQGDSAMYLCASSPTTSRPHEQFFGPGTRLTVL.

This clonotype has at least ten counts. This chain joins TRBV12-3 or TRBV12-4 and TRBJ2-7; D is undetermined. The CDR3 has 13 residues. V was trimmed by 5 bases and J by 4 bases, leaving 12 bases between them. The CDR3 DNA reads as TGTGCCAGCAGTCCTTCCTCTATATACGAGCAGTACTTC. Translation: CASSPSSIYEQYF.

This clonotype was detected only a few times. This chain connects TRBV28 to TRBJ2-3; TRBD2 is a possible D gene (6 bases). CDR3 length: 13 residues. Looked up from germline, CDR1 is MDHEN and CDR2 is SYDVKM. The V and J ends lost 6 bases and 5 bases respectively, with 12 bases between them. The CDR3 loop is CASRRGTLDTQYF. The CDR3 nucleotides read TGTGCCAGCAGGCGAGGGACTTTAGATACGCAGTATTTT.

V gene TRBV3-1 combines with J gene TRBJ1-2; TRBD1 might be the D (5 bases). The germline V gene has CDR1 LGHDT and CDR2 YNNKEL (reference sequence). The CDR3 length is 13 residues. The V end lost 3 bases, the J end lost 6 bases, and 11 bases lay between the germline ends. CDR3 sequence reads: CASSHGGKDGYTF. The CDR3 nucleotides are TGTGCCAGCAGCCATGGGGGAAAGGATGGCTACACCTTC.

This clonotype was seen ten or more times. The CDR3 is CASKREETQYF. The CDR3 coding sequence is TGTGCCAGCAAGAGGGAGGAGACCCAGTACTTC. This chain connects TRBV2 to TRBJ2-5; D might be TRBD2 (5 bases). Deletions cut 7 bases from V and 5 bases from J, with 8 bases between. Germline CDR1 is SNHLY and CDR2 is FYNNEI. This CDR3 is 11 amino acids long.

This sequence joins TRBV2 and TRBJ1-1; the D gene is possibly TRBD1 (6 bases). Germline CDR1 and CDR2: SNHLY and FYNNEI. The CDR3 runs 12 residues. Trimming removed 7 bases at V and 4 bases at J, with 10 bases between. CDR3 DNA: TGTGCCAGCAATAGGGGGAGCACTGAAGCTTTCTTT. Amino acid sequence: CASNRGSTEAFF.

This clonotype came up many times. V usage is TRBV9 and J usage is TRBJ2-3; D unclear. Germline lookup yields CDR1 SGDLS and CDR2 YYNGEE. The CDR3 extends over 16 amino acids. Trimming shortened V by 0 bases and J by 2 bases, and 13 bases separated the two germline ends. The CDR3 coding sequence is TGTGCCAGCAGCGTAGGGCAGCTTCGAGACACAGATACGCAGTATTTT. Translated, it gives CASSVGQLRDTDTQYF.

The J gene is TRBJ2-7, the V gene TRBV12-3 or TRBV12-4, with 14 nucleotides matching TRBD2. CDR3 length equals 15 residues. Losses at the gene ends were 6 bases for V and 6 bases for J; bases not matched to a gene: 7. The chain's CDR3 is CASRGLAGGYFEQYF. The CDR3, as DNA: TGTGCCAGCAGAGGACTAGCGGGGGGTTACTTCGAGCAGTACTTC.

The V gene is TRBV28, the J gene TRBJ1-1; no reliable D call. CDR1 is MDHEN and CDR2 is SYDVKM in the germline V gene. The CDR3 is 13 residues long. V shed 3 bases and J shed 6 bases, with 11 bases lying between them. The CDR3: CASSFSDTAEAFF. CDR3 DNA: TGTGCCAGCAGTTTCTCCGACACCGCTGAAGCTTTCTTT.

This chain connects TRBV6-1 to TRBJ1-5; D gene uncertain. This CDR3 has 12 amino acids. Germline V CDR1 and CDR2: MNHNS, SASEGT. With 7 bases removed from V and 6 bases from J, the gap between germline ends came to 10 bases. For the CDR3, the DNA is TGTGCCAGCATGATTCCGGGTCAGCCCCAGCATTTT. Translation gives CASMIPGQPQHF.

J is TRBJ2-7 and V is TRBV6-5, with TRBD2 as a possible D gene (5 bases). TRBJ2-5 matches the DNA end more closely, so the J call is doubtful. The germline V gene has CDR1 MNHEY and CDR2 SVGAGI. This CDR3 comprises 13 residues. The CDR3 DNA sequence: TGTGCCAGCAGGCCGGCGAGGGCGTGGACCCAGTACTTC. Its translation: CASRPARAWTQYF.

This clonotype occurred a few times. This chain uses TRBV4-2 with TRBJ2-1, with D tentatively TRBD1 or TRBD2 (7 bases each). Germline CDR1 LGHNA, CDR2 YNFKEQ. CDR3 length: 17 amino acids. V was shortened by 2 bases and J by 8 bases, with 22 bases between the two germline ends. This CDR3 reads CASSQRLGGGGFHEQFF. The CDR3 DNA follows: TGTGCCAGCAGCCAAAGGCTAGGGGGCGGGGGATTCCATGAGCAGTTCTTC.

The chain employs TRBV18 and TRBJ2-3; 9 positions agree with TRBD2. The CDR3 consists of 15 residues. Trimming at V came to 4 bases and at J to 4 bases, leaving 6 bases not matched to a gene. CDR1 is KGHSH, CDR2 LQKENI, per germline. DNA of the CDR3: TGTGCCAGCTCACAAGGGACTAGCTTCCCAGATACGCAGTATTTT. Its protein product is CASSQGTSFPDTQYF.

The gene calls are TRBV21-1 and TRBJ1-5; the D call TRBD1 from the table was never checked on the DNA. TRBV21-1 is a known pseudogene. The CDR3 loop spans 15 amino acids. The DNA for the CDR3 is TGTGCCAGCCCTGACGGCCACAGGGGCGATCAGCCCCAGCATTTT. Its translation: CASPDGHRGDQPQHF.

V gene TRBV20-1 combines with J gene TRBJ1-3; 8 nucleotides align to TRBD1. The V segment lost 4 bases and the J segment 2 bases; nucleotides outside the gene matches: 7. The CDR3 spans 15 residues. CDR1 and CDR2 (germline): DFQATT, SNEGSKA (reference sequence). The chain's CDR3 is CSAKGGRGPGNTIYF. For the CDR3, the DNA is TGCAGTGCTAAGGGGGGCAGGGGGCCTGGAAACACCATATATTTT.

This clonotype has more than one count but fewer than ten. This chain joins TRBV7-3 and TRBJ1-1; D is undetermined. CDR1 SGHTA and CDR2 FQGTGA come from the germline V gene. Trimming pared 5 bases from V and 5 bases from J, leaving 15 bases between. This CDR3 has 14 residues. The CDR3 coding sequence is TGTGCCAGCAGCATGCCCGGCGGGAGGACTGAAGCTTTCTTT. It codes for CASSMPGGRTEAFF.

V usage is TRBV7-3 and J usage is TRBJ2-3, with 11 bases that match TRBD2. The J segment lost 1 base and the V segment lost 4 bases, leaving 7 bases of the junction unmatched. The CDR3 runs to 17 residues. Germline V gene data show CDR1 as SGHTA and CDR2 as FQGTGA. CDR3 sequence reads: CASSSLAGGGGTDTQYF. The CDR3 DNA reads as TGTGCCAGCAGCTCCCTAGCGGGGGGAGGCGGCACAGATACGCAGTATTTT.